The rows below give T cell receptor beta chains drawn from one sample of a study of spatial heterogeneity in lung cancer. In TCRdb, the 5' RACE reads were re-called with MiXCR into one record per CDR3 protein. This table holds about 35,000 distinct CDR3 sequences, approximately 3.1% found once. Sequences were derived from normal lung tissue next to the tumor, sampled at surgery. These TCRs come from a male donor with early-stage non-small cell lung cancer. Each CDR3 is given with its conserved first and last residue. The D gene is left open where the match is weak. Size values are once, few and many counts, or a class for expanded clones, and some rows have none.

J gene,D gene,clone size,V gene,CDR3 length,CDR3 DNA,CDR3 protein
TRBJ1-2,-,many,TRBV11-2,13,TGTGCCAGCAGCCCCGTCGGGGTATATGGCTACACCTTC,CASSPVGVYGYTF
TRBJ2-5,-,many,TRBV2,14,TGTGCCAGCAGTCTCGGACAGTCCGTAGAGACCCAGTACTTC,CASSLGQSVETQYF
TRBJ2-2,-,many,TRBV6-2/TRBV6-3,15,TGTGCCAGCAGTTACTCGTACGGAAACACCGGGGAGCTGTTTTTT,CASSYSYGNTGELFF
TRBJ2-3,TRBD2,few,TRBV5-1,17,TGCGCCAGCAGCTCTGGGACTAGCGGGGGGTTAGGTCGCACGCAGTATTTT,CASSSGTSGGLGRTQYF
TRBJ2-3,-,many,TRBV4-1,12,TGCGCCAGCAGCCATCACACAGATACGCAGTATTTT,CASSHHTDTQYF
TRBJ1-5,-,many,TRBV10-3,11,TGTGCCACCCGGGGGGTTGACAGACAGCATTTT,CATRGVDRQHF
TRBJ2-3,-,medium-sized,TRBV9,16,TGTGCCAGCAGCGTAGTCGGGACAAGTCCCTTCGATACGCAGTATTTT,CASSVVGTSPFDTQYF
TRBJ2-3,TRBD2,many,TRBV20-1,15,TGCAGTGCCTCAGGGACTACCTCTGGCACAGATACGCAGTATTTT,CSASGTTSGTDTQYF
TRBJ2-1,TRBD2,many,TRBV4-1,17,TGCGCCAGCAGCCAAGATCCTGGTAGCGGGAATATTAATGAGCAGTTCTTC,CASSQDPGSGNINEQFF
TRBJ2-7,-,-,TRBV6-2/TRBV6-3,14,TGTGCCAGCGCGAAGCAAGGGGGAGTTGGGGAGCAGTACTTC,CASAKQGGVGEQYF
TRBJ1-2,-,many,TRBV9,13,TGTGCCAGCAGCCCCCTAGGCCCCTATGGCTACACCTTC,CASSPLGPYGYTF
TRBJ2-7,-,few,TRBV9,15,TGTGCCAGCAGCGTAGATGGTCGATCAGCCTACGAGCAGTACTTC,CASSVDGRSAYEQYF
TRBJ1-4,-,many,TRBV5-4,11,TGTGCCAGCAGCCAGGACGGTCAGTTGTTTTTT,CASSQDGQLFF
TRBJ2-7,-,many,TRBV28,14,TGTGCCAGCAGATATTACAACAGGAGAGGCGAGCAGTACTTC,CASRYYNRRGEQYF
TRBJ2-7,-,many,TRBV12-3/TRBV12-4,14,TGTGCCAGCAGTTCAGACTGGTTGTCCTACGAGCAGTACTTC,CASSSDWLSYEQYF
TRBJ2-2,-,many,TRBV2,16,TGTGCCAGCAGTGAACGAGGGGGAGAGGTCACCGGGGAGCTGTTTTTT,CASSERGGEVTGELFF
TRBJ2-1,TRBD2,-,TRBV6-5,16,TGTGCCAGCTCTTGGGGTCCGCCTAGCGGGGGGTCGGAGCAGTTCTTC,CASSWGPPSGGSEQFF
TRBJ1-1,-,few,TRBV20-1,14,TGCAGTGCTTCGCGGGCCATCGGTAAGACTGAAGCTTTCTTT,CSASRAIGKTEAFF
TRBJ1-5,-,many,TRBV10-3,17,TGTGCCATCAGTGAGTCGGGTTGGCTGGGGAGCAATCAGCCCCAGCATTTT,CAISESGWLGSNQPQHF
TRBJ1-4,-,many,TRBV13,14,TGTGCCAGCAGCCACAGACAAAGTAATGAAAAACTGTTTTTT,CASSHRQSNEKLFF
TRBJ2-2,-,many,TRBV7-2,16,TGTGCCAGCAGCGTACGTCAGCTAGCAGAAACCGGGGAGCTGTTTTTT,CASSVRQLAETGELFF
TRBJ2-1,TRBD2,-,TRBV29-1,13,TGCAGCGGACTAGCGGGGAACTACAATGAGCAGTTCTTC,CSGLAGNYNEQFF
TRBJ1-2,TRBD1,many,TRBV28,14,TGTGCCAGCAGTATCGGACAGGGGTACTATGGCTACACCTTC,CASSIGQGYYGYTF
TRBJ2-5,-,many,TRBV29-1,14,TGCAGCGTGCCCGACGGCGTTCTGCGAGAGACCCAGTACTTC,CSVPDGVLRETQYF
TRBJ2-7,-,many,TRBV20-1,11,TGCAGTGCGGATGCAGGTGGCGAGCAGTACTTC,CSADAGGEQYF
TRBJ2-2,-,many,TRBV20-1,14,TGCAGTGCCCCCCCTCCCCTTGGCGGCGGGGAGCTGTTTTTT,CSAPPPLGGGELFF
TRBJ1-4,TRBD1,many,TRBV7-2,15,TGTGCCAGCAGCCAAAACAGGGGGCAGGATGAAAAACTGTTTTTT,CASSQNRGQDEKLFF
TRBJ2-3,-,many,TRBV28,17,TGTGCCAGCAGTTGGTATACAGGAACCTTTAGCACAGATACGCAGTATTTT,CASSWYTGTFSTDTQYF
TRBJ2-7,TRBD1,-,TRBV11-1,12,TGTGCCAGCAGCTGGGACAGGCGGGAGCAGTACTTC,CASSWDRREQYF
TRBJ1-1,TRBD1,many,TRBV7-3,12,TGTGCCAGCAGCCCCGGACAGGGAAGAGCTTTCTTT,CASSPGQGRAFF
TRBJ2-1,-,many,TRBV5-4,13,TGTGCCAGCAGCTTGGGAATAGAGAATGAGCAGTTCTTC,CASSLGIENEQFF
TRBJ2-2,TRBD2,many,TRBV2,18,TGTGCCAGCAGTGAATTTGGACTAGCGGGCGCGAACACCGGGGAGCTGTTTTTT,CASSEFGLAGANTGELFF
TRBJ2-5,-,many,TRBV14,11,TGTGCCAGCAGCCAAGCAGAGACCCAGTACTTC,CASSQAETQYF
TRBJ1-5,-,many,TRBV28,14,TGTGCCAGCACCCAAGCGGGCGTTTATCAGCCCCAGCATTTT,CASTQAGVYQPQHF
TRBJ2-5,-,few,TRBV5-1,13,TGCGCCAGCAGGGGGGGACAGCAAGAGACCCAGTACTTC,CASRGGQQETQYF
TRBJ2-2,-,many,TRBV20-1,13,TGCAGTGCTAGAGAAGGGAGTGGCGGGGAGCTGTTTTTT,CSAREGSGGELFF
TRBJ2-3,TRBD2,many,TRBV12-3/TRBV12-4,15,TGTGCCAGCAGATCCAGCGGGGGTGGCACAGATACGCAGTATTTT,CASRSSGGGTDTQYF
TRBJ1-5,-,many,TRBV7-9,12,TGTGCCAGCAGCTTAGGTAGTCAGCCCCAGCATTTT,CASSLGSQPQHF
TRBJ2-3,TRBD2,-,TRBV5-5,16,TGTGCCAGCAGCTCACAGGGACTAGCGGGTGCAGATACGCAGTATTTT,CASSSQGLAGADTQYF